The subject of this entry is one TCR beta chain. Its antigen is currently unknown. It is likely a read error, because the conserved phenylalanine at the end of the CDR3 is missing. The DNA is left out, because the CDR3 cannot be placed on it with certainty; the CDR3 is given as TCRdb lists it. This sample was included in a study of metastatic and nonmetastatic thyroid tumors. Study as a whole: The authors compared repertoires across blood and tumor or nodule tissue from malignant and benign thyroid patients.

Overall study results and limits: In blood and tumor, TCR beta diversity was reportedly significantly higher in malignant thyroid tumors than in benign nodules.

Termini included, the CDR3 measures 10 amino acids. Germline V lookup: CDR1 SNHLY, CDR2 FYNNEI. All patients were treatment-naive before thyroid surgery. Authors' analysis steps: The authors used CDR3 differences across clinicopathological groups to build a distant-metastasis classifier for papillary thyroid cancer. MiXCR was used by TCRdb to re-call the PCR reads. The V and J calls shown here were made by TCRdb, not taken from the authors' results. The data hold about 27,000 clones, with about 15% observed a single time. This TCR was recovered from a male donor with papillary thyroid cancer or a benign thyroid nodule (not recorded which). Some clones in this sample may be carry-over from other donors' samples. Material: blood. The V gene is TRBV2, the J gene TRBJ1-1. The chain's CDR3 is CASSAAYVFS.